This TCR beta chain stems from a study of blood T cell dynamics during melanoma immunotherapy. Clones were read by immunoSEQ multiplex PCR, and TCRdb kept only the in-frame ones, dropping some. This sample has some 25,000 clones, with around nine tenths found just once. Time point in this sample: pre-treatment baseline. Sampling occurred pretreatment (T0) and at week 3 (W3), after cycle one of checkpoint blockade. Patients with prior systemic cancer treatment, concomitant immunosuppressants, or other active malignancies were excluded. The CDR3 sequence is 14 residues long. V gave up 7 bases and J gave up 8 bases, with 17 bases separating them. CDR1 and CDR2 (germline): SNHLY, FYNNEI.

The rearrangement links TRBV2 to TRBJ1-4; D is undetermined. This sequence was found in a human donor with melanoma. The source material was blood, sampled from a patient treated with checkpoint blockade. CDR3 sequence reads: CASKSTSQQEKLFF. The CDR3 DNA follows: TGTGCCAGCAAGAGCACCTCACAACAAGAAAAACTGTTTTTT.